Presented here are 24 T cell receptor beta chains from one specimen sequenced in a study of T cell repertoires in ileal Crohn's disease. Generated by immunoSEQ multiplex PCR, the TCRdb table keeps only in-frame clones and is missing some. The repertoire holds thousands of clones, with roughly 81% as singletons. The sample consisted of ileal tissue. The origin of the receptors is an adult with Crohn's disease.

The V and J genes are TRBV7-2 and TRBJ1-2; D uncertain. Germline V gives CDR1 SGHTA, CDR2 FQGNSA. The CDR3 sequence is 14 residues long. V was pared by 5 bases and J by 6 bases, with 16 bases between. The CDR3 protein is CASSLGPAWDGYTF. For the CDR3, the DNA is TGTGCCAGCAGCCTCGGACCGGCCTGGGATGGCTACACCTTC. Variable domain in full (rest from reference TRBV7-2 and TRBJ1-2): GAGVSQSPSNKVTEKGKDVELRCDPISGHTALYWYRQSLGQGLEFLIYFQGNSAPDKSGLPSDRFSAERTGGSVSTLTIQRTQQEDSAVYLCASSLGPAWDGYTFGSGTRLTVV.

The rearrangement joins TRBV19 to TRBJ2-7, with 14 nucleotides matching TRBD2. Germline V lookup: CDR1 LNHDA, CDR2 SQIVND (reference sequence). CDR3 length equals 15 residues. The V and J ends lost 4 bases and 6 bases, in that order; junction bases with no gene match: 5. In DNA, the CDR3 is TGTGCCAGTAGTAAGGGGACTAGCGGGAGCTCCGAGCAGTACTTC. This sequence encodes CASSKGTSGSSEQYF.

This clone was seen a handful of times. The V and J genes are TRBV9 and TRBJ1-3, with D possibly being TRBD1 (5 bases). CDR1 and CDR2 (germline): SGDLS, YYNGEE. V was shortened by 4 bases and J by 2 bases, with 16 bases between the two germline ends. This CDR3 has 16 amino acids. The CDR3 reads CASSTTTGLTGNTIYF. The CDR3 region has the DNA TGTGCCAGCAGCACGACGACGGGACTGACTGGAAACACCATATATTTT.

The rearrangement joins TRBV11-2 to TRBJ2-7; TRBD1 matches 9 bases. Germline assignment: CDR1 SGHAT and CDR2 FQNNGV. The CDR3 length is 16 residues. The V and J ends lost 1 base and 3 bases, in that order; junction bases with no gene match: 7. In DNA, the CDR3 is TGTGCCAGCAGCTTAGCTTGGGACAGGGCTGGCTACGAGCAGTACTTC. It yields the protein CASSLAWDRAGYEQYF.

The V and J genes are TRBV7-8 and TRBJ2-1; the D is unclear. This CDR3 is built from 14 residues. Germline V gene lookup returns CDR1 SGHVS and CDR2 FQNEAQ. Trimming left V 2 bases short and J 0 bases short, with 5 bases between. CDR3 nucleotides: TGTGCCAGCAGCTTAAACCCCTCCTACAATGAGCAGTTCTTC. Translated: CASSLNPSYNEQFF.

V and J are TRBV27 and TRBJ2-7; TRBD1 is a possible D gene (6 bases). The CDR3 length is 13 residues. Trimming pared 5 bases from V and 6 bases from J, leaving 14 bases between. Germline V CDR1 and CDR2: MNHEY, SMNVEV (reference sequence). The CDR3 coding sequence is TGTGCCAGCAGTGACCCGCCGACAGGCGAGCAGTACTTC. It translates to CASSDPPTGEQYF.

The CDR3 DNA is TGTGCCAGTAGTGCCCGGGACAGGGGATATGGCTACACCTTC. Its translation: CASSARDRGYGYTF. The V gene is TRBV19, the J gene TRBJ1-2, with TRBD1 matching 10 bases. The CDR3 runs to 14 residues. Germline trimming cut 5 bases from V and 5 bases from J; bases unmatched to any gene: 5. Germline assignment: CDR1 LNHDA and CDR2 SQIVND (reference sequence).

V gene TRBV11-3 combines with J gene TRBJ1-5, with D tentatively TRBD1 (6 bases). Germline V gives CDR1 SGHNT, CDR2 YENEEA. The CDR3 consists of 14 residues. V was shortened by 7 bases and J by 4 bases, with 14 bases between the two germline ends. The CDR3 spells CASTATGRNQPQHF. The CDR3 DNA is TGTGCCAGCACCGCGACAGGAAGGAATCAGCCCCAGCATTTT. The full variable domain, rest sourced from reference TRBV11-3 and TRBJ1-5, is EAGVVQSPRYKIIEKKQPVAFWCNPISGHNTLYWYLQNLGQGPELLIRYENEEAVDDSQLPKDRFSAERLKGVDSTLKIQPAELGDSAVYLCASTATGRNQPQHFGDGTRLSIL.

The chain employs TRBV4-2 and TRBJ2-6, with 10 bases aligning to TRBD1. The V segment lost 0 bases and the J segment 3 bases; nucleotides outside the gene matches: 5. Germline values: CDR1 LGHNA, CDR2 YNFKEQ. CDR3 size: 18 residues. The CDR3 reads CASSQETGGAYGANVLTF. CDR3 nucleotide sequence: TGTGCCAGCAGCCAAGAGACAGGGGGCGCATATGGGGCCAACGTCCTGACTTTC.

The V gene is TRBV9, the J gene TRBJ1-3; no firm D call. Trimming stripped 4 bases from V and 0 bases from J, with 8 bases between. CDR3 length: 14 residues. The germline CDR1 and CDR2 sequences are SGDLS and YYNGEE. The chain's CDR3 is CASSYSASGNTIYF. CDR3 sequence (DNA): TGTGCCAGCAGCTACAGTGCCTCTGGAAACACCATATATTTT.

CDR3 nucleotide sequence: TGTGCCAGCAGCTTAGCGGGCACCCCCCTCAGAGAGACCCAGTACTTC. Its protein product is CASSLAGTPLRETQYF. The chain couples TRBV7-2 to TRBJ2-5; D is uncertain. Germline values: CDR1 SGHTA, CDR2 FQGNSA. CDR3 size: 16 residues. V lost 0 bases, J lost 4 bases, and 15 bases lay in between.

This clone was seen only once. The chain joins TRBV7-3 to TRBJ2-1; 7 bases fit TRBD2. The germline gives CDR1 SGHTA, CDR2 FQGTGA. This CDR3 is 15 amino acids long. V dropped 1 base and J dropped 2; count of bases not matched to a gene: 2. CDR3 sequence reads: CASSLSLAAYNEQFF. The CDR3 nucleotides are TGTGCCAGCAGCTTAAGTCTAGCGGCCTACAATGAGCAGTTCTTC.

The CDR3 DNA reads as TGTGCCAGCAGTCACAATCTTAGGACGGTCAACTATGGCTACACCTTC. It encodes CASSHNLRTVNYGYTF. The chain combines TRBV27 with TRBJ1-2; no clear D. V shed 5 bases and J shed 2 bases, with 18 bases lying between them. CDR1 and CDR2 from the germline V gene are MNHEY and SMNVEV (reference sequence). This CDR3 comprises 16 residues.

The V and J genes are TRBV4-3 and TRBJ2-1, with 10 bases lining up with TRBD2. The CDR3 length is 17 residues. Germline V CDR1 and CDR2: LGHNA, YSLEER. V lost 0 bases, J lost 6 bases, and 8 bases stayed unmatched. The CDR3 region has the DNA TGCGCCAGCAGCCAAGATTTAGCGGGAGGCCCAGCCAATGAGCAGTTCTTC. This translates into CASSQDLAGGPANEQFF.

This clone showed up just a few times. The V call is TRBV10-1, the J call TRBJ1-1; the D is unclear. V was trimmed by 11 bases and J by 1 base, leaving 14 bases between them. Looked up from germline, CDR1 is WNHNN and CDR2 is SYGVQD (reference sequence). The CDR3 runs to 13 residues. The CDR3 bases are TGCGCCGGACGACAAAGACAGAACACTGAAGCTTTCTTT. This sequence encodes CAGRQRQNTEAFF.

The chain combines TRBV7-6 with TRBJ2-1, with 7 bases identical to TRBD2. Germline-derived CDR1 and CDR2 are SGHVS and FNYEAQ. V trimming: 5 bases; J trimming: 8 bases; junction bases outside the gene matches: 15. The CDR3 has 16 amino acids. The CDR3 nucleotides are TGTGCCAGCAGCCGGGAAGCGTGGGAGGGCCGGGATGAGCAGTTCTTC. This sequence encodes CASSREAWEGRDEQFF. Full variable domain (outside the CDR3, taken from reference TRBV7-6 and TRBJ2-1): GAGVSQSPRYKVTKRGQDVALRCDPISGHVSLYWYRQALGQGPEFLTYFNYEAQQDKSGLPNDRFSAERPEGSISTLTIQRTEQRDSAMYRCASSREAWEGRDEQFFGPGTRLTVL.

The V gene is TRBV2, the J gene TRBJ1-1, with D hard to call. The CDR3 sequence is 13 residues long. Per the germline V gene, CDR1 is SNHLY and CDR2 is FYNNEI. The V gene lost 8 bases and the J gene lost 2 bases, with 12 bases spanning the gap. CDR3 bases: TGTGCCAGCGGCCGGCAGGCCAACACTGAAGCTTTCTTT. Translated, it gives CASGRQANTEAFF. The full variable domain, in which reference TRBV2 and TRBJ1-1 provide the parts outside the CDR3, is EPEVTQTPSHQVTQMGQEVILRCVPISNHLYFYWYRQILGQKVEFLVSFYNNEISEKSEIFDDQFSVERPDGSNFTLKIRSTKLEDSAMYFCASGRQANTEAFFGQGTRLTVV.

The chain recombines TRBV7-9 with TRBJ1-1; D may be TRBD1 (5 bases). CDR1 SEHNR and CDR2 FQNEAQ come from the germline V gene (reference sequence). With 5 bases removed from V and 1 base from J, the gap between germline ends came to 8 bases. This CDR3 comprises 13 residues. CDR3 amino acids: CASSKTENTEAFF. CDR3 nucleotides: TGTGCCAGCAGCAAGACAGAGAACACTGAAGCTTTCTTT. Full variable domain (remainder filled in from reference TRBV7-9 and TRBJ1-1): DTGVSQNPRHKITKRGQNVTFRCDPISEHNRLYWYRQTLGQGPEFLTYFQNEAQLEKSRLLSDRFSAERPKGSFSTLEIQRTEQGDSAMYLCASSKTENTEAFFGQGTRLTVV.

The genes are TRBV2 and TRBJ2-1; D remains ambiguous. Trimming removed 6 bases from V and 4 bases from J, with 4 bases in between. CDR1 SNHLY and CDR2 FYNNEI come from the germline V gene. The CDR3 has 11 amino acids. DNA of the CDR3: TGTGCCAGCAGGAGTTACAATGAGCAGTTCTTC. It specifies CASRSYNEQFF.

This chain links TRBV5-1 with TRBJ1-4, with 9 bases aligning to TRBD1. This CDR3 contains 15 residues. From germline, CDR1 is SGHRS and CDR2 YFSETQ. Losses at the gene ends were 0 bases for V and 8 bases for J; bases not matched to a gene: 5. CDR3: CASSLGDREEEKLFF. The CDR3, as DNA: TGCGCCAGCAGCTTGGGGGACAGGGAGGAGGAAAAACTGTTTTTT.

The gene calls are TRBV4-1 and TRBJ1-6; no clear D gene. V was trimmed by 1 base and J by 0 bases, leaving 10 bases between them. Germline V gene sequence: CDR1 MGHRA, CDR2 YSYEKL. This CDR3 contains 17 residues. CDR3 loop: CASSQGSRSSYNSPLHF. DNA of the CDR3: TGCGCCAGCAGCCAAGGGTCCAGAAGCTCCTATAATTCACCCCTCCACTTT.

The chain uses TRBV29-1 and TRBJ1-1; D perhaps matches TRBD1 (6 bases). Germline CDR1 is SQVTM and CDR2 is ANQGSEA. CDR3 size: 14 residues. Between the trimmed V and J ends, which lost 4 bases and 1 base, there was a span of 13 bases. This chain's CDR3 is CSVASGAPNTEAFF. For the CDR3, the DNA is TGCAGCGTTGCATCGGGGGCCCCGAACACTGAAGCTTTCTTT. Full variable domain (rest looked up from reference TRBV29-1 and TRBJ1-1): SAVISQKPSRDICQRGTSLTIQCQVDSQVTMMFWYRQQPGQSLTLIATANQGSEATYESGFVIDKFPISRPNLTFSTLTVSNMSPEDSSIYLCSVASGAPNTEAFFGQGTRLTVV.

The chain uses TRBV15 and TRBJ2-3; D is unresolved. Looked up from germline, CDR1 is LNHNV and CDR2 is YYDKDF (reference sequence). V was pared by 3 bases and J by 4 bases, with 8 bases between. This CDR3 has 13 amino acids. This CDR3 reads CATSRAPADTQYF. CDR3 in DNA: TGTGCCACCAGCAGGGCCCCCGCAGATACGCAGTATTTT. The whole variable domain, remainder taken from reference TRBV15 and TRBJ2-3, is DAMVIQNPRYQVTQFGKPVTLSCSQTLNHNVMYWYQQKSSQAPKLLFHYYDKDFNNEADTPDNFQSRRPNTSFCFLDIRSPGLGDTAMYLCATSRAPADTQYFGPGTRLTVL.

V gene TRBV5-1 combines with J gene TRBJ2-7; 10 nucleotides agree with TRBD2. From germline, CDR1 is SGHRS and CDR2 YFSETQ. The V gene end was trimmed by 2 bases and the J gene end by 0 bases; junction bases not matched to a gene: 8. The CDR3 is 17 residues long. The CDR3 nucleotides read TGCGCCAGCAGCTTCACCCTAGCGGGAGCGCTCTCCTACGAGCAGTACTTC. It is translated as CASSFTLAGALSYEQYF.